This T cell receptor beta chain comes out of a study of post-analysis software for immune sequencing data. The TCR beta cDNA libraries contained unique molecular identifiers. TCRdb processed the PCR reads anew with MiXCR; each CDR3 protein has one entry. The sample shows over 150,000 distinct CDR3 sequences, about 34% of them seen only once. Germline CDR1 is DFQATT and CDR2 is SNEGSKA (reference sequence). CDR3 length: 17 amino acids. V trimming: 6 bases; J trimming: 0 bases; junction bases outside the gene matches: 14. This rearrangement joins TRBV20-1 to TRBJ2-1; 7 bases match TRBD2. The material sequenced was blood, taken after autologous hematopoietic stem cell transplantation. This sequence originates from a girl aged 5-17 years with multiple sclerosis. CDR3 in DNA: TGCAGTGCCGACGCCCGGGGAGCGGGAAGCTCCTACAATGAGCAGTTCTTC. This sequence encodes CSADARGAGSSYNEQFF.